This paragraph covers one TCR beta chain sequence. This specimen comes from a study of identifying expanded T cells in peripheral blood. The CDR3 has 14 residues. Germline V lookup: CDR1 SQVTM, CDR2 ANQGSEA. V dropped 3 bases and J dropped 0 bases, with 10 bases sitting between them. Produced via immunoSEQ multiplex PCR; TCRdb's table is partial and in-frame only. The sample contains 100,000 or so clones, around 90% of which appear only once. The chain is built from TRBV29-1 and TRBJ2-3; no definite D call. The specimen sequenced was blood. The sequence derives from a person aged 18 to 69 in good health. DNA for the CDR3: TGCAGCGTTGATCGGACGGTCAGCACAGATACGCAGTATTTT. Translation gives CSVDRTVSTDTQYF.